This TCR beta chain was identified during a study of cytomegalovirus exposure and HLA in healthy donors. The wider study: In terms of ancestry, the Caucasian-associated cluster contained 80% to 90% of the approximately 400 genotyped donors. Study findings and constraints: According to the study, 180 or so TCR beta chains were cytomegalovirus-associated. Several of the most significant clusters appeared linked to common viral pathogens, based on a later analysis. The authors considered a cluster of highly shared sequence variants likely to be a sequencing artifact.

The CDR3 is made up of 14 amino acids. Germline V gene data show CDR1 as SGHTS and CDR2 as YDEGEE. V shed 4 bases, J shed 1 base, and the junction held 3 bases outside the gene matches. The PCR was carried out with 60 Vbeta primers and 13 Jbeta primers. TCRdb keeps only in-frame clones here, not all; method: immunoSEQ multiplex PCR. This sample has about 180,000 clones, with 80% to 90% found just once. With respect to this clone: The antigen is undetermined.

V and J are TRBV5-8 and TRBJ1-1, with TRBD1 identical over 8 bases. This TCR was sampled from a male donor in good health and CMV-seronegative. The sequenced material came from PBMCs. The CDR3 DNA reads as TGTGCCAGCAGCACCAGGGGGCCGAACACTGAAGCTTTCTTT. It translates to CASSTRGPNTEAFF.